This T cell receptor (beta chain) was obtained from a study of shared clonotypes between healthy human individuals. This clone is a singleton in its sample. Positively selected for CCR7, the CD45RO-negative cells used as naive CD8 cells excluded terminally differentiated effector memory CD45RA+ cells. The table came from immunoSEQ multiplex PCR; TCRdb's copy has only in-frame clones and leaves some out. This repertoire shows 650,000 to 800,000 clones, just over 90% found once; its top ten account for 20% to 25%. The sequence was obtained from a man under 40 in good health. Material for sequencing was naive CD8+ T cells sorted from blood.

CDR3 sequence: CASSVGQGISWYNEQFF. As DNA, the CDR3 is TGTGCCAGCAGCGTGGGACAGGGTATTTCTTGGTACAATGAGCAGTTCTTC. The rearrangement uses TRBV11-2 and TRBJ2-1; TRBD1 matches 9 bases. The germline gives CDR1 SGHAT, CDR2 FQNNGV. The V and J ends lost 5 bases and 4 bases, in that order; junction bases with no gene match: 12. The CDR3 extends over 17 amino acids.